This TCR beta chain was sequenced during a study of cytomegalovirus exposure and HLA in healthy donors. Points from the study as a whole: Cytomegalovirus status was reportedly diagnosed by the classifier with high specificity and sensitivity.

V was clipped by 5 bases and J by 6 bases; unmatched bases: 8. The CDR3 is 14 amino acids. Germline assignment: CDR1 SNHLY and CDR2 FYNNEI. The table came from immunoSEQ multiplex PCR; TCRdb's copy has only in-frame clones and leaves some out. The table shows about 150,000 clones, with approximately 89% occurring only once. Concerning this clone itself: Antigen specificity is unknown.

This receptor was taken from a man in his late teens or twenties in good health and CMV-seronegative. Specimen: PBMCs. The rearrangement uses TRBV2 and TRBJ2-7; 9 nucleotides agree with TRBD1. This chain's CDR3 is CASSRDRAGSEQYF. CDR3 DNA sequence: TGTGCCAGCAGTAGGGACAGGGCCGGGTCCGAGCAGTACTTC. Full variable domain (outside the CDR3, taken from reference TRBV2 and TRBJ2-7): EPEVTQTPSHQVTQMGQEVILRCVPISNHLYFYWYRQILGQKVEFLVSFYNNEISEKSEIFDDQFSVERPDGSNFTLKIRSTKLEDSAMYFCASSRDRAGSEQYFGPGTRLTVT.